This TCR beta chain is drawn from a study of identical twins. Study conclusions and caveats: Cross-sectional statistics underpinned the conclusions; the same donors were not followed. Reduced insertions were recorded for abundant cord blood beta clonotypes, with no such pattern in memory repertoires.

Template switching created a universal primer site, and the cDNA included unique molecular identifiers. TCRdb analysed the 5' RACE reads with MiXCR anew, one entry per CDR3 protein. Altogether hundreds of thousands of distinct CDR3 sequences are present, 6% to 9% being singletons, with the ten largest covering around 2.1%. This clonotype was detected ten times or more. Its specificity is not known. Trimming took 4 bases from V and 6 from J, leaving 14 bases between them. The germline V gene encodes CDR1 SEHNR and CDR2 FQNEAQ (reference sequence). The CDR3 is 14 amino acids. In addition, the sample was reused for a study of yellow fever vaccine responses in identical twins.

This receptor was obtained from a woman under 30 in good health. Sequenced input: memory (CD45RO+) T cells sorted from blood. The chain carries TRBV7-9 and TRBJ2-3, with D uncertain. CDR3 amino acids: CASSSNSLVDTQYF. In nucleotides, the CDR3 is TGTGCCAGCAGCTCAAACTCCCTAGTGGATACGCAGTATTTT.